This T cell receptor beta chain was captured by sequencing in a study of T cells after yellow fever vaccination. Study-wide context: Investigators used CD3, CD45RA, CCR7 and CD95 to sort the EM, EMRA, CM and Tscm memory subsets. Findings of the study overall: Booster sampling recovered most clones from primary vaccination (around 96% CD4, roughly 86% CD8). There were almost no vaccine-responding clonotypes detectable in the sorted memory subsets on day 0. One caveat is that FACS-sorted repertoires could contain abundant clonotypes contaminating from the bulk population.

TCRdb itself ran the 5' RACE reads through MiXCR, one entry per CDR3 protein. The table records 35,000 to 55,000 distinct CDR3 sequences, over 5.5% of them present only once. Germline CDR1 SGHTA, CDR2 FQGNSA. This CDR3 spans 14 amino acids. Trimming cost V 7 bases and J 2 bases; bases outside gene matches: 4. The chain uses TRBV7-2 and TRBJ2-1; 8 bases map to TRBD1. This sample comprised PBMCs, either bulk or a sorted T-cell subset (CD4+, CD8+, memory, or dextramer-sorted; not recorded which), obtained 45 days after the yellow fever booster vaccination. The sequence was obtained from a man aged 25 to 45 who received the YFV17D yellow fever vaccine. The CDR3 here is CASTGQGTYNEQFF. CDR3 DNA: TGTGCCAGCACCGGACAGGGTACCTACAATGAGCAGTTCTTC.